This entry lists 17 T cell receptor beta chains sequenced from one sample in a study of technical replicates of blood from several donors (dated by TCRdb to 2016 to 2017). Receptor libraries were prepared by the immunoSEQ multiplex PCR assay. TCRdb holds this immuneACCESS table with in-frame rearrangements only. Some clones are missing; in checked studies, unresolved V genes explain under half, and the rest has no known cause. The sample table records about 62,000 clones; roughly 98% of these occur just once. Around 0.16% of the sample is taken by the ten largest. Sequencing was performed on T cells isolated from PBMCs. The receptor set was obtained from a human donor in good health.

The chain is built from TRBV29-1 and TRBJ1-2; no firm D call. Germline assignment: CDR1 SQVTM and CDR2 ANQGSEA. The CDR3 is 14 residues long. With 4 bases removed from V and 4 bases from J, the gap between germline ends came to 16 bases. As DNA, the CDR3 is TGCAGCGTTGTTCATGTCGACGGAGGCTATGGCTACACCTTC. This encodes CSVVHVDGGYGYTF.

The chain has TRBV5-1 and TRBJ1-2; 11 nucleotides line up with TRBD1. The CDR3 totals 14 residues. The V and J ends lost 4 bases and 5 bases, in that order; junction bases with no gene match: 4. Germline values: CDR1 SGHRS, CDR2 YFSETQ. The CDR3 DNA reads TGCGCCAGCAGCCAGGGACAGGGGGTATATGGCTACACCTTC. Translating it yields CASSQGQGVYGYTF.

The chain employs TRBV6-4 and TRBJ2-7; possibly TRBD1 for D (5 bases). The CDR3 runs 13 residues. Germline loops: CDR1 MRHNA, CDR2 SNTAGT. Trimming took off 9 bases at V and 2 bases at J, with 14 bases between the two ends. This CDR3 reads CASYADRTYEQYF. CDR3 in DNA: TGTGCCAGTTACGCTGACAGAACCTACGAGCAGTACTTC.

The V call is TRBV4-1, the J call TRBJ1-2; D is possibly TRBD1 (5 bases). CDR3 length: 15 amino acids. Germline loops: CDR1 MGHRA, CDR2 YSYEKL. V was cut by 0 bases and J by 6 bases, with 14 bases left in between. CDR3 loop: CASSQEVGGWNGYTF. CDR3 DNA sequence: TGCGCCAGCAGCCAAGAAGTGGGGGGTTGGAATGGCTACACCTTC.

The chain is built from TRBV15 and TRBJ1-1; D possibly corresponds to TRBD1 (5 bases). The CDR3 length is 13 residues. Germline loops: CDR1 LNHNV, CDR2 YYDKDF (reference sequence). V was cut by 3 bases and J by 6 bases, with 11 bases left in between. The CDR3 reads CATSRGRESEAFF. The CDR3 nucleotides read TGTGCCACCAGCAGGGGCAGGGAATCTGAAGCTTTCTTT. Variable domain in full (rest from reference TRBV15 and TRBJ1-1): DAMVIQNPRYQVTQFGKPVTLSCSQTLNHNVMYWYQQKSSQAPKLLFHYYDKDFNNEADTPDNFQSRRPNTSFCFLDIRSPGLGDTAMYLCATSRGRESEAFFGQGTRLTVV.

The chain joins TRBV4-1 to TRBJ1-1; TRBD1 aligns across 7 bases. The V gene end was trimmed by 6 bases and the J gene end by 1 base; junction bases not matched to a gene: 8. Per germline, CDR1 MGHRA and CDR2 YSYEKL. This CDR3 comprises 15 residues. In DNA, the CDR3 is TGCGCCAGCAGGCCTCCGGGACAGAGGAACACTGAAGCTTTCTTT. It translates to CASRPPGQRNTEAFF.

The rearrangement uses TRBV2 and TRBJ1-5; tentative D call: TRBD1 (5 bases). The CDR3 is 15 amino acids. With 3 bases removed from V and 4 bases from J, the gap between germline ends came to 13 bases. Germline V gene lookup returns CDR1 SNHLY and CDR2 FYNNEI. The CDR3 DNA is TGTGCCAGCAGTGAGGGGGGGGTGTGGAATCAGCCCCAGCATTTT. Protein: CASSEGGVWNQPQHF.

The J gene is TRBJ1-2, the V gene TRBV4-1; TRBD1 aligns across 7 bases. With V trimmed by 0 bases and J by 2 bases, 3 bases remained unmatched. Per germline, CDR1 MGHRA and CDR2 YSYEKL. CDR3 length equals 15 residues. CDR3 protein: CASSQEEQGNYGYTF. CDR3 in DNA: TGCGCCAGCAGCCAAGAGGAACAGGGGAACTATGGCTACACCTTC.

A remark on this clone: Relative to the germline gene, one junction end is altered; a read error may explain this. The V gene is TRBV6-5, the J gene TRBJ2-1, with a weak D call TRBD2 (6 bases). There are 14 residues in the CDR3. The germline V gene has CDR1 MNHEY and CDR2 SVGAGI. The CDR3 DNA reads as TGTGCCACCAGTCGGGGGAGCGAGTACAATGAGCAGTTCTTC. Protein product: CATSRGSEYNEQFF.

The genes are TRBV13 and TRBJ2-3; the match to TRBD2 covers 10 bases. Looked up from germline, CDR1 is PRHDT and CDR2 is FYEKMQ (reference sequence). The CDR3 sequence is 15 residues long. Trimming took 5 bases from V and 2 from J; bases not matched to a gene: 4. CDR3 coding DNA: TGTGCCAGCAGCATCGGGACTAGCGACACAGATACGCAGTATTTT. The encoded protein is CASSIGTSDTDTQYF.

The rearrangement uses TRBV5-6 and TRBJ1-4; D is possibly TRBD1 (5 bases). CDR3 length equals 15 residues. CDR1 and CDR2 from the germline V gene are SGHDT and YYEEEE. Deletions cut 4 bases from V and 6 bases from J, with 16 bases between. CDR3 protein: CASSPVGAGDEKLFF. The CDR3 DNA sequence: TGTGCCAGCAGCCCAGTAGGGGCTGGGGATGAAAAACTGTTTTTT.

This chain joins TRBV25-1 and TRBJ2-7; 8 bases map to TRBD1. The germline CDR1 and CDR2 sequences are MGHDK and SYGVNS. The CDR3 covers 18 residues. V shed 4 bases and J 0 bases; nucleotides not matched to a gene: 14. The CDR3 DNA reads TGTGCCAGCAGTGGGGACCGGGACAGGTATAGGAGCTCCTACGAGCAGTACTTC. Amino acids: CASSGDRDRYRSSYEQYF.

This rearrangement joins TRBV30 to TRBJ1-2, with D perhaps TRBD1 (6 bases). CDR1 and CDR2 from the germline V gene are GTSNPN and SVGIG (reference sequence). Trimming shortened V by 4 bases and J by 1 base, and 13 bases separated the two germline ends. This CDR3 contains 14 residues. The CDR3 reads CAWTGQSFNYGYTF. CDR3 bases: TGTGCCTGGACCGGACAGTCGTTTAACTATGGCTACACCTTC.

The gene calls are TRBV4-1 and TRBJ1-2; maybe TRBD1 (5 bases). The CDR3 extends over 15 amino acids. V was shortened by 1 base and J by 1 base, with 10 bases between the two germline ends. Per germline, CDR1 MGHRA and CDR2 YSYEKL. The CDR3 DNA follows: TGCGCCAGCAGCCAAGTGTATGACAGTAACTATGGCTACACCTTC. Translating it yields CASSQVYDSNYGYTF.

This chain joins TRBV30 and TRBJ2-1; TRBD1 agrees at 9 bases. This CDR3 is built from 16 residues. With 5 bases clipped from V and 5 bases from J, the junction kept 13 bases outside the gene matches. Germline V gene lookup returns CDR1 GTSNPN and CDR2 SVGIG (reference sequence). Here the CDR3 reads CAWCSKTGGGHNEQFF. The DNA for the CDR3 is TGTGCCTGGTGTTCGAAAACAGGGGGCGGACACAATGAGCAGTTCTTC.

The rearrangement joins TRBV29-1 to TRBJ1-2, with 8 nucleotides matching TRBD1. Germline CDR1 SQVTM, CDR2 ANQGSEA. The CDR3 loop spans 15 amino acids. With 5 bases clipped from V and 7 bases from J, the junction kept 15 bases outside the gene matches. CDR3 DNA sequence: TGCAGCGTTCCTGGACAGGGTGCCCTCTATGGTGGCTACACCTTC. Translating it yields CSVPGQGALYGGYTF.

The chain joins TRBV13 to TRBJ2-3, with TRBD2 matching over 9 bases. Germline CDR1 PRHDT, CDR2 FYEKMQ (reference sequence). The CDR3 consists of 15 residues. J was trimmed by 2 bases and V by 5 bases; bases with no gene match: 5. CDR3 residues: CASSLSGGDTDTQYF. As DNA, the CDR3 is TGTGCCAGCAGCCTTAGCGGGGGAGACACAGATACGCAGTATTTT.